The 10 T cell receptor beta chains reported below all come from one sample, sequenced in a study of shared clonotypes between healthy human individuals (dated by TCRdb to about 2020). Library prep was done by the immunoSEQ multiplex PCR assay. TCRdb re-hosts the immuneACCESS table, in-frame sequences only. Its copies lack some clones; in the studies checked, an unresolved V gene accounts for under half of them, and the cause for the rest is not known. The sample table contains about 800,000 clones; only one count was recorded for about 96% of them. The top ten constitute about 0.22% of the sample. CD8 naive samples consisted of CD45RO-negative cells that were positively selected for CCR7, yielding a CD45RA+CCR7+ population without TemRA cells. The sequencing input was naive CD8+ T cells sorted from blood. The cell subset or site label, as the study defines it: CD45RA+CCR7+. The receptors were sampled from a man between 25 and 39 years old in good health.

This chain links TRBV28 with TRBJ1-5; the D gene is possibly TRBD1 (6 bases). Germline lookup yields CDR1 MDHEN and CDR2 SYDVKM. The CDR3 length is 16 residues. V was trimmed by 3 bases and J by 6 bases, leaving 18 bases between them. The CDR3 coding sequence is TGTGCCAGCAGTTTGGGGGGCAGGGTCGATACTCAGCCCCAGCATTTT. Protein sequence: CASSLGGRVDTQPQHF.

The chain has TRBV19 and TRBJ2-1; D perhaps matches TRBD1 (6 bases). Germline V gene sequence: CDR1 LNHDA, CDR2 SQIVND (reference sequence). Trimming shortened V by 7 bases and J by 8 bases, and 21 bases separated the two germline ends. This CDR3 has 15 residues. CDR3 DNA: TGTGCCAGTATCTCGTTTCAGGGGAGTTCTGATGAGCAGTTCTTC. Residues: CASISFQGSSDEQFF.

This chain uses TRBV29-1 with TRBJ2-1; 9 nucleotides align to TRBD1. The trim removed 6 bases at V and 1 base at J, leaving 7 bases unmatched. Germline lookup yields CDR1 SQVTM and CDR2 ANQGSEA. The length of the CDR3 is 15 residues. The CDR3 spells CSVETGTGSYNEQFF. The DNA for the CDR3 is TGCAGCGTAGAAACGGGGACAGGGTCCTACAATGAGCAGTTCTTC.

CDR3 loop: CATLWTGTIYEQYF. DNA for the CDR3: TGTGCCACCCTATGGACAGGGACAATCTACGAGCAGTACTTC. This chain connects TRBV6-1 to TRBJ2-7; 8 bases match TRBD1. The CDR3 sequence is 14 residues long. The V and J ends lost 10 bases and 3 bases, in that order; junction bases with no gene match: 11. Per the germline V gene, CDR1 is MNHNS and CDR2 is SASEGT.

The chain employs TRBV7-9 and TRBJ2-1, with 7 bases aligning to TRBD2. Germline lookup yields CDR1 SEHNR and CDR2 FQNEAQ (reference sequence). The CDR3 has 17 amino acids. With 4 bases clipped from V and 4 bases from J, the junction kept 13 bases outside the gene matches. CDR3 in DNA: TGTGCCAGCAGCTCCGACTTCGCTAGCGGCTTATACAATGAGCAGTTCTTC. Its protein product is CASSSDFASGLYNEQFF.

The genes are TRBV6-8 and TRBJ2-7, with 8 bases lining up with TRBD1. Trimming at V came to 6 bases and at J to 7 bases, leaving 2 bases not matched to a gene. This CDR3 comprises 11 residues. The germline CDR1 and CDR2 sequences are MNHGY and SAAAGT. The CDR3: CASRGQGEQYF. The CDR3 DNA follows: TGTGCCAGCAGAGGACAGGGAGAGCAGTACTTC.

This clone has just a few counts. This chain connects TRBV9 to TRBJ2-1; 11 nucleotides match TRBD2. The V and J ends lost 0 bases and 3 bases, in that order; junction bases with no gene match: 5. The germline CDR1 and CDR2 sequences are SGDLS and YYNGEE. The CDR3 spans 17 residues. This CDR3 reads CASSVEPSGRFYNEQFF. Here the CDR3 DNA reads TGTGCCAGCAGCGTAGAACCTAGCGGGAGGTTCTACAATGAGCAGTTCTTC.

The chain employs TRBV2 and TRBJ2-6; no firm D call. V was clipped by 4 bases and J by 2 bases, with 12 bases between them. Germline CDR1 reads SNHLY; CDR2 reads FYNNEI. The CDR3 spans 16 residues. The CDR3, as DNA: TGTGCCAGCAGTGTACCAATTGGAGCTGGGGCCAACGTCCTGACTTTC. Protein product: CASSVPIGAGANVLTF. Drawing the rest from reference TRBV2 and TRBJ2-6, the complete variable domain is EPEVTQTPSHQVTQMGQEVILRCVPISNHLYFYWYRQILGQKVEFLVSFYNNEISEKSEIFDDQFSVERPDGSNFTLKIRSTKLEDSAMYFCASSVPIGAGANVLTFGAGSRLTVL.

This chain uses TRBV7-7 with TRBJ2-2; 9 nucleotides line up with TRBD2. Germline assignment: CDR1 SSHAT and CDR2 FNYEAQ (reference sequence). Trimming cost V 1 base and J 4 bases; bases outside gene matches: 16. The CDR3 covers 20 residues. The chain's CDR3 is CASSLGGQAGGTASTGELFF. CDR3 DNA: TGTGCCAGCAGCTTAGGGGGGCAAGCGGGAGGAACCGCGAGCACCGGGGAGCTGTTTTTT.

The genes are TRBV2 and TRBJ2-3; TRBD2 aligns across 11 bases. Germline V gene sequence: CDR1 SNHLY, CDR2 FYNNEI. The CDR3 is 16 residues long. Trimming cost V 5 bases and J 6 bases; bases outside gene matches: 10. In nucleotides, the CDR3 is TGTGCCAGCAGTCTAACTAGCGGGAGCCGACCGGATACGCAGTATTTT. This encodes CASSLTSGSRPDTQYF.